Listed here are 31 T cell receptor beta chains from one sample, sequenced in a study of long-term antiretroviral therapy in people with HIV. Survey level was the resolution at which the v3.0 immunoSEQ assay ran. Libraries were prepared by immunoSEQ multiplex PCR; TCRdb keeps only in-frame clonotypes and omits some of them. The sample shows under 20,000 clones, 90% to 95% of them seen only once. The sample was unsorted PBMCs, taken 0.6 years after starting antiretroviral therapy. These receptors came from a middle-aged woman with HIV.

This chain connects TRBV2 to TRBJ2-7; D perhaps matches TRBD1 (6 bases). Germline CDR1 SNHLY, CDR2 FYNNEI. V lost 6 bases to trimming and J lost 3 bases, with 15 bases between them. CDR3 length: 14 amino acids. CDR3 DNA sequence: TGTGCCAGCAGCCCTCAGGGACACGGCTACGAGCAGTACTTC. This codes for CASSPQGHGYEQYF.

The chain links TRBV19 to TRBJ2-3, with no clear D. V was trimmed by 3 bases and J by 3 bases, leaving 7 bases between them. The CDR3 covers 13 residues. CDR1 and CDR2 from the germline V gene are LNHDA and SQIVND (reference sequence). The CDR3 loop is CASSMGLTDTQYF. In nucleotides, the CDR3 is TGTGCCAGTAGTATGGGCTTGACAGATACGCAGTATTTT.

The chain links TRBV4-1 to TRBJ2-2, with D unclear. Trimming removed 0 bases from V and 3 bases from J, with 5 bases in between. CDR1 MGHRA and CDR2 YSYEKL come from the germline V gene. The CDR3 is 14 residues long. CDR3 residues: CASSQDQDTGELFF. CDR3 in DNA: TGCGCCAGCAGCCAAGATCAGGACACCGGGGAGCTGTTTTTT.

J is TRBJ1-2 and V is TRBV6-5; 9 nucleotides match TRBD1. V shed 0 bases and J 5 bases; nucleotides not matched to a gene: 4. This CDR3 contains 15 residues. Germline V gene sequence: CDR1 MNHEY, CDR2 SVGAGI. The CDR3 region is CASSYSTGGNYGYTF. The CDR3 coding sequence is TGTGCCAGCAGTTACTCTACAGGGGGCAATTATGGCTACACCTTC.

Only a few counts were recorded for this clone. This CDR3 reads CASSPGQGLGYGYTF. The CDR3 bases are TGTGCCAGCAGTCCGGGACAGGGGTTAGGCTATGGCTACACCTTC. V gene TRBV2 combines with J gene TRBJ1-2; TRBD1 aligns across 10 bases. V was pared by 5 bases and J by 4 bases, with 7 bases of the junction left unmatched. The CDR3 totals 15 residues. The germline V gene encodes CDR1 SNHLY and CDR2 FYNNEI. Filled out from reference TRBV2 and TRBJ1-2, the complete variable domain reads EPEVTQTPSHQVTQMGQEVILRCVPISNHLYFYWYRQILGQKVEFLVSFYNNEISEKSEIFDDQFSVERPDGSNFTLKIRSTKLEDSAMYFCASSPGQGLGYGYTFGSGTRLTVV.

This chain uses TRBV5-1 with TRBJ2-5; 7 nucleotides agree with TRBD2. The CDR3 has 15 amino acids. The J segment lost 2 bases and the V segment lost 0 bases, leaving 4 bases of the junction unmatched. Per germline, CDR1 SGHRS and CDR2 YFSETQ. Here the CDR3 reads CASSLVAGVQETQYF. In nucleotides, the CDR3 is TGCGCCAGCAGCTTGGTGGCGGGGGTTCAAGAGACCCAGTACTTC.

This clone was detected only once. The rearrangement joins TRBV27 to TRBJ1-4; tentative D call: TRBD1 (6 bases). CDR3 size: 17 residues. The germline V and J ends were trimmed by 3 bases and 8 bases, with 22 bases remaining between them. Germline V gene lookup returns CDR1 MNHEY and CDR2 SMNVEV (reference sequence). CDR3 protein: CASSFRGYREGGEKLFF. In DNA form, the CDR3 reads TGTGCCAGCAGTTTTCGTGGTTACAGGGAGGGGGGGGAAAAACTGTTTTTT.

The chain is built from TRBV6-5 and TRBJ2-2; D unclear. Trimming took off 0 bases at V and 3 bases at J, with 11 bases between the two ends. CDR3 length: 16 residues. CDR1 and CDR2 from the germline V gene are MNHEY and SVGAGI. For the CDR3, the DNA is TGTGCCAGCAGTTACTCGAACAGATTGGACACCGGGGAGCTGTTTTTT. Residues: CASSYSNRLDTGELFF.

The genes are TRBV13 and TRBJ1-1; no definite D call. The CDR3 totals 13 residues. V shed 3 bases and J shed 4 bases, with 9 bases lying between them. Germline V gene sequence: CDR1 PRHDT, CDR2 FYEKMQ (reference sequence). DNA of the CDR3: TGTGCCAGCAGCTTCCGAGTGAGCACTGAAGCTTTCTTT. Its translation: CASSFRVSTEAFF.

The gene calls are TRBV6-1 and TRBJ1-6; 9 bases match TRBD1. This CDR3 is built from 14 residues. Germline trimming cut 4 bases from V and 8 bases from J; bases unmatched to any gene: 3. CDR1 and CDR2 (germline): MNHNS, SASEGT. The CDR3 loop is CASSVQGADSPLHF. CDR3 nucleotides: TGTGCCAGCAGTGTACAGGGGGCCGATTCACCCCTCCACTTT.

The J gene is TRBJ2-3, the V gene TRBV12-5; 15 bases are shared with TRBD2. The CDR3 is 21 residues long. Trimming at V came to 0 bases and at J to 2 bases, leaving 12 bases not matched to a gene. Germline CDR1 LGHNT, CDR2 FRNRAP. The CDR3 sequence: CASGLVLPGLAGGLYTDTQYF. CDR3 nucleotide sequence: TGTGCTAGTGGTTTGGTACTCCCGGGACTAGCGGGGGGCTTGTACACAGATACGCAGTATTTT. Full variable domain (rest looked up from reference TRBV12-5 and TRBJ2-3): DARVTQTPRHKVTEMGQEVTMRCQPILGHNTVFWYRQTMMQGLELLAYFRNRAPLDDSGMPKDRFSAEMPDATLATLKIQPSEPRDSAVYFCASGLVLPGLAGGLYTDTQYFGPGTRLTVL.

The rearrangement joins TRBV6-1 to TRBJ1-2; 7 nucleotides line up with TRBD1. The V and J ends lost 2 bases and 4 bases, in that order; junction bases with no gene match: 4. This CDR3 has 14 residues. The germline CDR1 and CDR2 sequences are MNHNS and SASEGT. This CDR3 is CASSESRGGYGYTF. In DNA, the CDR3 is TGTGCCAGCAGTGAATCCAGGGGGGGCTATGGCTACACCTTC.

The CDR3 here is CASSLAYHSSYNSPLHF. DNA for the CDR3: TGTGCCAGCAGCTTGGCCTATCATAGCTCCTATAATTCACCCCTCCACTTT. The rearrangement links TRBV5-4 to TRBJ1-6; D call uncertain. Germline CDR1 reads SGHNT; CDR2 reads YYREEE (reference sequence). The CDR3 runs to 17 residues. Deletions cut 0 bases from V and 0 bases from J, with 10 bases between.

The chain employs TRBV20-1 and TRBJ2-3; D gene ambiguous. The length of the CDR3 is 11 residues. Trimming removed 5 bases from V and 4 bases from J, with 7 bases in between. Germline lookup yields CDR1 DFQATT and CDR2 SNEGSKA (reference sequence). CDR3 in amino acids: CSAVDSDTQYF. In DNA form, the CDR3 reads TGCAGTGCTGTCGACTCAGATACGCAGTATTTT.

The chain carries TRBV2 and TRBJ2-7, with 7 bases aligning to TRBD1. The CDR3 has 15 amino acids. Germline assignment: CDR1 SNHLY and CDR2 FYNNEI. Trimming at V came to 5 bases and at J to 0 bases, leaving 7 bases not matched to a gene. CDR3 nucleotide sequence: TGTGCCAGCAGTCTCTCAGGGGGTGTCTCCTACGAGCAGTACTTC. The encoded protein is CASSLSGGVSYEQYF.

The chain is built from TRBV7-3 and TRBJ1-2; 8 bases are shared with TRBD1. Germline V CDR1 and CDR2: SGHTA, FQGTGA. There are 15 residues in the CDR3. The V gene end was trimmed by 3 bases and the J gene end by 7 bases; junction bases not matched to a gene: 10. CDR3 in amino acids: CASSFEGQVPRGYTF. The CDR3 DNA reads TGTGCCAGCAGCTTTGAGGGACAGGTTCCGCGTGGCTACACCTTC.

This rearrangement joins TRBV10-3 to TRBJ1-1, with 10 bases fitting TRBD1. V was pared by 7 bases and J by 3 bases, with 8 bases of the junction left unmatched. Germline lookup yields CDR1 ENHRY and CDR2 SYGVKD. The CDR3 totals 15 residues. CDR3 sequence: CAITRRQGADTEAFF. In nucleotides, the CDR3 is TGTGCCATCACTCGAAGACAGGGGGCTGACACTGAAGCTTTCTTT.

V and J are TRBV7-2 and TRBJ2-7; 10 bases are shared with TRBD1. The J segment lost 4 bases and the V segment lost 5 bases, leaving 14 bases of the junction unmatched. The V gene's germline CDR1 is SGHTA and CDR2 FQGNSA. The CDR3 runs 17 residues. The CDR3 protein is CASSAASRDRGSYEQYF. The CDR3, as DNA: TGTGCCAGCAGCGCGGCTAGCCGGGACAGGGGTTCGTACGAGCAGTACTTC.

The chain employs TRBV5-1 and TRBJ1-2; possibly TRBD1 for D (6 bases). The germline V gene has CDR1 SGHRS and CDR2 YFSETQ. The V gene lost 2 bases and the J gene lost 1 base, with 12 bases spanning the gap. The CDR3 contains 15 residues. The CDR3 nucleotides read TGCGCCAGCAGCTTTAGGGGGGTCGATAACTATGGCTACACCTTC. Protein: CASSFRGVDNYGYTF.

This chain joins TRBV5-1 and TRBJ2-1; 11 bases agree with TRBD2. Germline V gene sequence: CDR1 SGHRS, CDR2 YFSETQ. The V gene end was trimmed by 2 bases and the J gene end by 8 bases; junction bases not matched to a gene: 6. The CDR3 has 15 amino acids. CDR3 DNA: TGCGCCAGCAGCTTCCGACTAGCGGGGTTGGATGAGCAGTTCTTC. The encoded protein is CASSFRLAGLDEQFF. Variable domain in full (rest from reference TRBV5-1 and TRBJ2-1): KAGVTQTPRYLIKTRGQQVTLSCSPISGHRSVSWYQQTPGQGLQFLFEYFSETQRNKGNFPGRFSGRQFSNSRSEMNVSTLELGDSALYLCASSFRLAGLDEQFFGPGTRLTVL.

This clone was observed a handful of times. V gene TRBV25-1 combines with J gene TRBJ1-2; D gene uncertain. CDR1 is MGHDK and CDR2 is SYGVNS in the germline V gene. The CDR3 runs 13 residues. The V end was cut by 2 bases, the J end by 0 bases, with 4 bases between. The CDR3 region is CASSEDANYGYTF. Written as DNA, the CDR3 is TGTGCCAGCAGTGAAGATGCTAACTATGGCTACACCTTC.

The rearrangement uses TRBV7-9 and TRBJ2-1, with a possible D match to TRBD1 (6 bases). Trimming took 7 bases from V and 4 from J, leaving 26 bases between them. This CDR3 contains 18 residues. Germline V gene lookup returns CDR1 SEHNR and CDR2 FQNEAQ (reference sequence). The CDR3 DNA reads TGTGCCAGCACCTCCGACCTGGGATACAGGGTTAAATACAATGAGCAGTTCTTC. Protein product: CASTSDLGYRVKYNEQFF.

The chain couples TRBV30 to TRBJ2-3; possible D gene TRBD2, 5 bases. This CDR3 is 15 amino acids long. The V gene lost 5 bases and the J gene lost 2 bases, with 17 bases spanning the gap. The germline V gene encodes CDR1 GTSNPN and CDR2 SVGIG (reference sequence). CDR3 sequence: CAWGRRADNTDTQYF. The CDR3 nucleotides read TGTGCCTGGGGGCGGCGAGCGGATAACACAGATACGCAGTATTTT.

Judged by abundance, this clone is medium-sized (0.01 to 0.1%). This chain uses TRBV6-5 with TRBJ1-5; D call uncertain. This CDR3 is built from 15 residues. CDR1 and CDR2 (germline): MNHEY, SVGAGI. The ends were cut back, 6 bases at V and 7 bases at J, with 19 bases in the middle. CDR3: CASSPSGRRVQPQHF. CDR3 bases: TGTGCCAGCAGCCCCTCGGGGAGGCGGGTACAGCCCCAGCATTTT.

J is TRBJ2-3 and V is TRBV6-6; TRBD1 aligns across 9 bases. The CDR3 sequence is 16 residues long. Germline CDR1 MNHNY, CDR2 SVGAGI (reference sequence). Trimming removed 4 bases from V and 0 bases from J; junction bases left unmatched: 5. The CDR3 reads CASSFPGTGSTDTQYF. The CDR3 DNA is TGTGCCAGCAGTTTCCCCGGGACAGGGAGCACAGATACGCAGTATTTT.

In DNA form, the CDR3 reads TGTGCCAGCAGCCTGAATGGCGGGGGAAACTACGAGCAGTACTTC. It translates to CASSLNGGGNYEQYF. The chain joins TRBV7-2 to TRBJ2-7; 7 nucleotides line up with TRBD2. J lost 3 bases, V lost 5 bases, and 10 bases had no gene match. In germline, CDR1 is SGHTA, CDR2 FQGNSA. The CDR3 loop spans 15 amino acids. Supplemented by reference TRBV7-2 and TRBJ2-7, the full variable domain reads GAGVSQSPSNKVTEKGKDVELRCDPISGHTALYWYRQSLGQGLEFLIYFQGNSAPDKSGLPSDRFSAERTGGSVSTLTIQRTQQEDSAVYLCASSLNGGGNYEQYFGPGTRLTVT.

The chain is built from TRBV7-9 and TRBJ2-1; 9 nucleotides agree with TRBD1. Germline trimming cut 5 bases from V and 4 bases from J; bases unmatched to any gene: 6. Germline lookup yields CDR1 SEHNR and CDR2 FQNEAQ (reference sequence). There are 15 residues in the CDR3. CDR3 DNA: TGTGCCAGCAGCATCCGGGACAGGGAATACAATGAGCAGTTCTTC. As protein: CASSIRDREYNEQFF.

This clone was observed once. The genes are TRBV6-5 and TRBJ2-7; no clear D gene. The germline V gene has CDR1 MNHEY and CDR2 SVGAGI. Between the trimmed V and J ends, which lost 2 bases and 5 bases, there was a span of 4 bases. The CDR3 runs to 11 residues. CDR3 nucleotide sequence: TGTGCCAGCAGTTACCGGCACGAGCAGTACTTC. It is translated as CASSYRHEQYF.

This clone was recorded a few times. This chain uses TRBV5-4 with TRBJ2-1; D unresolved. Germline values: CDR1 SGHNT, CDR2 YYREEE (reference sequence). This CDR3 comprises 14 residues. Trimming took off 0 bases at V and 5 bases at J, with 9 bases between the two ends. The CDR3 sequence: CASSLEHKNNEQFF. CDR3 in DNA: TGTGCCAGCAGCTTGGAACACAAGAACAATGAGCAGTTCTTC.

V is TRBV28 and J is TRBJ1-2; D is uncertain. V shed 5 bases and J shed 5 bases, with 12 bases lying between them. The CDR3 spans 13 residues. Germline-derived CDR1 and CDR2 are MDHEN and SYDVKM. In DNA form, the CDR3 reads TGTGCCAGCAGTGTCCGGGGATCTTATGGCTACACCTTC. Translating it yields CASSVRGSYGYTF.

The genes are TRBV2 and TRBJ2-7; no firm D call. CDR3 length equals 11 residues. Trimming removed 7 bases at V and 3 bases at J, with 7 bases between. Germline CDR1 reads SNHLY; CDR2 reads FYNNEI. In DNA form, the CDR3 reads TGTGCCAGCATAGGTGGCTACGAGCAGTACTTC. It specifies CASIGGYEQYF.